This note documents a single T cell receptor (beta chain) sequence. This PCR relied on a set of 60 Vbeta primers and 13 Jbeta primers. Generated by immunoSEQ multiplex PCR, the TCRdb table keeps only in-frame clones and is missing some. The data show 110,000 to 150,000 clones, roughly four fifths seen once. This sample stems from a study of cytomegalovirus exposure and HLA in healthy donors. The CDR3 is made up of 15 amino acids. V shed 4 bases and J shed 8 bases, with 18 bases lying between them. Germline V gene data show CDR1 as SGHDT and CDR2 as YYEEEE. The sample was PBMCs. The chain combines TRBV5-6 with TRBJ1-4; a weak D match, TRBD1 (6 bases). This TCR came from a woman aged 50 to 60 in good health and CMV-seronegative. CDR3 sequence reads: CASSPMGARVEKLFF. The CDR3 DNA reads as TGTGCCAGCAGCCCAATGGGGGCCCGTGTGGAAAAACTGTTTTTT.